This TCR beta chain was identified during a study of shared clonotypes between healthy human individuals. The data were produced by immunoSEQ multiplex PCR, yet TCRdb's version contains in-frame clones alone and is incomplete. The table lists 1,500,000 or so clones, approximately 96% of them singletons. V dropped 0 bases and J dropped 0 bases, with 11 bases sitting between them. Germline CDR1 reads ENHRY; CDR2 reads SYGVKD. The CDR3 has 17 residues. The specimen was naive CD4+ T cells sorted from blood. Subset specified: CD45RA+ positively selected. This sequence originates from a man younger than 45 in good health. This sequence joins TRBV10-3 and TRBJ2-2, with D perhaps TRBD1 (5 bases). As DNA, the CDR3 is TGTGCCATCAGTGAGTCTGGGCAGGGCCCGAACACCGGGGAGCTGTTTTTT. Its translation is CAISESGQGPNTGELFF.